These T cell receptor beta chains were read from a single sample in a study of blood T cell repertoires in COVID-19. Assay: immunoSEQ multiplex PCR; the TCRdb copy retains only in-frame clones and omits some. The data hold about 100,000 clones, with approximately 93% observed a single time. The sequenced sample consisted of peripheral blood. Receptors originate from a man between 50 and 59 years old with active COVID-19. Each CDR3 is given without its conserved first and last residue. Where a row states a size, it is once, few, many or the class of an expanded clone; other rows omit it.

V,J,length,size,CDR3
TRBV19,TRBJ1-5,14,few,ASSITGARGNQPQH
TRBV5-1,TRBJ2-5,14,once,ASSPVGLAGAKTQY
TRBV14,TRBJ2-7,12,NA,ASSQDLTAYEQY
TRBV3-1/TRBV3-2,TRBJ2-5,13,once,ASSQKLAGVETQY
TRBV2,TRBJ1-5,13,NA,ASRRQDGSNQPQH
TRBV7-2,TRBJ2-1,13,NA,ASSFTSGSYNEQF
TRBV5-1,TRBJ1-5,13,NA,ASSLGTGEPQPQH
TRBV7-7,TRBJ2-1,17,NA,ASSSHRSLARCPYNEQF
TRBV11-3,TRBJ2-1,9,NA,ASSALAEQF
TRBV5-8,TRBJ2-1,14,NA,ASSSWTSGTYNEQF